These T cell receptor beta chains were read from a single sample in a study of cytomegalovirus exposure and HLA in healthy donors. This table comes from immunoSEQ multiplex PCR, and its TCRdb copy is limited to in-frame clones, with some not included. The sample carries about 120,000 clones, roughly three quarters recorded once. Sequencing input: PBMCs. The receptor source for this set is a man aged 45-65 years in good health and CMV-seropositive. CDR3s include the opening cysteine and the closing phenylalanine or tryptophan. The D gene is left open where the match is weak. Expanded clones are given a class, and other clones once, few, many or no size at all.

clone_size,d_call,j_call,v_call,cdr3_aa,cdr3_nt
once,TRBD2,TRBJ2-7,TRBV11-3,CASSLGLAGSAYEQYF,TGTGCCAGCAGCTTGGGACTAGCGGGGAGCGCCTACGAGCAGTACTTC
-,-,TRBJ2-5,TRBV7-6,CASSQTEKETQYF,TGTGCCAGCAGCCAGACAGAAAAAGAGACCCAGTACTTC
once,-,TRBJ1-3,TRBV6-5,CASSFGGGNTIYF,TGTGCCAGCAGTTTCGGGGGGGGAAACACCATATATTTT
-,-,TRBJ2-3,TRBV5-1,CASSQAKDTQYF,TGCGCCAGCAGCCAGGCGAAGGATACGCAGTATTTT
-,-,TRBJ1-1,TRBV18,CASSPPGTGLRAFF,TGTGCCAGCTCACCACCGGGTACAGGGCTACGAGCTTTCTTT
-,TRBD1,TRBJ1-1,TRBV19,CASTRSRDRAMNTEAFF,TGTGCCAGTACCCGAAGCCGGGACAGGGCCATGAACACTGAAGCTTTCTTT
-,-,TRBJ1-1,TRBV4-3,CASSQDLADFHTEAFF,TGCGCCAGCAGCCAAGATCTGGCAGATTTTCACACTGAAGCTTTCTTT
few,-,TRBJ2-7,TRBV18,CASSPRLGHGTSSYEQYF,TGTGCCAGCTCACCACGCCTGGGACACGGGACAAGCTCCTACGAGCAGTACTTC
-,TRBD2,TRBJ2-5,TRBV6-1,CASRGRTSGEETQYF,TGTGCCAGCAGGGGACGGACTAGCGGGGAAGAGACCCAGTACTTC
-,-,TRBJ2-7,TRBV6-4,CASSDVSYEQYF,TGTGCCAGCAGTGACGTATCCTACGAGCAGTACTTC
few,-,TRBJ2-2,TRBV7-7,CASSQGRTGELFF,TGTGCTAGCAGCCAGGGCCGCACCGGGGAGCTGTTTTTT
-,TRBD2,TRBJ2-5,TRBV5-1,CASSSGVAGQETQYF,TGCGCCAGCAGCTCCGGGGTAGCGGGACAAGAGACCCAGTACTTC
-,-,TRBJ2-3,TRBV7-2,CASSLAPGGTRSDTQYF,TGTGCCAGCAGCTTAGCGCCAGGGGGGACTAGATCAGATACGCAGTATTTT
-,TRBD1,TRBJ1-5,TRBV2,CASGRQGLNQPQHF,TGTGCCAGCGGAAGACAGGGCCTCAATCAGCCCCAGCATTTT
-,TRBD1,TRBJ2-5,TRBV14,CASSQDRSGTVKETQYF,TGTGCCAGCAGCCAAGATCGCTCCGGGACAGTCAAAGAGACCCAGTACTTC
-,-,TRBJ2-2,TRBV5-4,CASSPRTVLATGELFF,TGTGCCAGCAGCCCGAGGACAGTCCTGGCCACCGGGGAGCTGTTTTTT
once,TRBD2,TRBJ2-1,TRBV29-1,CSVRGTSGGYNEQFF,TGCAGCGTTAGGGGGACTAGCGGGGGGTACAATGAGCAGTTCTTC
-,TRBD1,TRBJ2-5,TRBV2,CASRLQGGETQYF,TGTGCCAGCAGGCTACAGGGGGGAGAGACCCAGTACTTC
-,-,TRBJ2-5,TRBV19,CASSIWGGRETQYF,TGTGCCAGTAGTATCTGGGGGGGGCGAGAGACCCAGTACTTC
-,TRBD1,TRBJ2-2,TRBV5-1,CASSRDRVYTGELFF,TGCGCCAGCAGCCGTGACAGGGTTTACACCGGGGAGCTGTTTTTT
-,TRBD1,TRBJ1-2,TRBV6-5,CASSPPGQGTSGYTF,TGTGCCAGCAGTCCTCCGGGACAGGGTACTTCGGGCTACACCTTC
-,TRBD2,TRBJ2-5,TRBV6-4,CASSDLTSGRPQETQYF,TGTGCCAGCAGTGACCTGACTAGCGGTCGGCCACAAGAGACCCAGTACTTC
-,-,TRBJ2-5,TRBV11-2,CASSMRVMGIGNQETQYF,TGTGCCAGCAGCATGCGAGTGATGGGCATTGGAAACCAAGAGACCCAGTACTTC
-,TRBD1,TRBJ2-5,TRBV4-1,CASSQARRQGRAETQYF,TGCGCCAGCAGCCAAGCCCGGAGACAGGGTAGGGCGGAGACCCAGTACTTC
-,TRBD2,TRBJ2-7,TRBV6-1,CASSVWEGLGEQYF,TGTGCCAGCAGTGTGTGGGAGGGCCTTGGAGAGCAGTACTTC
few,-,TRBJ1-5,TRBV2,CASRGGGWNQPQHF,TGTGCCAGCAGGGGAGGGGGGTGGAATCAGCCCCAGCATTTT
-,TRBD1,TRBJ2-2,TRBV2,CASSSTGGHRYLNTGELFF,TGTGCCAGCAGTAGTACAGGGGGCCACCGATACCTGAACACCGGGGAGCTGTTTTTT
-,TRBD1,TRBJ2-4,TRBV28,CASSFVTGTGDLAKNIQYF,TGTGCCAGCAGTTTCGTTACCGGGACAGGGGACCTAGCCAAAAACATTCAGTACTTC
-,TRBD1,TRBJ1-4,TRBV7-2,CACSQDRGQATNEKLFF,TGTGCCTGCAGCCAAGACAGGGGGCAAGCAACTAATGAAAAACTGTTTTTT
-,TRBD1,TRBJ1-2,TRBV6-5,CASSRDRVYGYTF,TGTGCCAGCAGTCGCGACAGGGTGTATGGCTACACCTTC
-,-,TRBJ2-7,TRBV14,CASSEEDSAFYEQYF,TGTGCCAGCAGCGAGGAGGACAGCGCCTTCTACGAGCAGTACTTC
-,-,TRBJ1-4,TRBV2,CASRGSGEKLFF,TGTGCCAGCAGGGGAAGCGGGGAAAAACTGTTTTTT
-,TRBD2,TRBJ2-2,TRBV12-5,CASGSGGGRELFF,TGTGCTAGTGGTTCCGGGGGGGGGCGGGAGCTGTTTTTT
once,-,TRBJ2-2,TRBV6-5,CASSLLSNTGELFF,TGTGCCAGCAGTCTACTCTCGAACACCGGGGAGCTGTTTTTT
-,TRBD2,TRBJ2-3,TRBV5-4,CASRDASGGSDTQYF,TGTGCCAGCAGGGACGCTAGCGGGGGGTCAGATACGCAGTATTTT
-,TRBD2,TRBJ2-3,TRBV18,CASSPTSGGLGDTQYF,TGTGCCAGCTCACCGACTAGCGGGGGGTTAGGAGATACGCAGTATTTT
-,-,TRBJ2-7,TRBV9,CASSVAIQGRHEQYF,TGTGCCAGCAGCGTAGCGATCCAGGGAAGGCACGAGCAGTACTTC
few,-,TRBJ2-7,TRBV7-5,CASSPPTGSYEQYF,TGTGCCAGCAGCCCCCCGACAGGTTCCTACGAGCAGTACTTC
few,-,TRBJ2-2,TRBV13,CASSSTSLSNTGELFF,TGTGCCAGCAGCTCGACAAGTCTTTCGAACACCGGGGAGCTGTTTTTT
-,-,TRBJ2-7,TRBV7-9,CASSFTQPTTYEQYF,TGTGCCAGCAGCTTCACACAGCCCACAACCTACGAGCAGTACTTC
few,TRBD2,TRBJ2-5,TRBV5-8,CASSYLSGGGYGTQYF,TGTGCCAGCAGTTACCTCTCGGGCGGGGGTTACGGGACCCAGTACTTC
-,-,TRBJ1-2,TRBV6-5,CASSPPDRANYGYTF,TGTGCCAGCAGTCCTCCGGACAGAGCTAACTATGGCTACACCTTC
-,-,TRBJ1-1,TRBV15,CATSRGTLNTREAFF,TGTGCCACCAGCAGAGGGACCTTGAACACTAGGGAAGCTTTCTTT
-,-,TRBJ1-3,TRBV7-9,CASSLLLGNTIYF,TGTGCCAGCAGCTTATTGTTAGGAAACACCATATATTTT
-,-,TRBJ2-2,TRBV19,CASRATYHNTGELFF,TGTGCCAGTAGGGCGACATATCATAACACCGGGGAGCTGTTTTTT
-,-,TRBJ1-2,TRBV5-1,CASSLSGFDYGYTF,TGCGCCAGCAGCTTGTCAGGGTTTGACTATGGCTACACCTTC
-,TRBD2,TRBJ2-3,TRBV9,CASSVGASGGTDTQYF,TGTGCCAGCAGCGTAGGGGCTAGCGGGGGGACAGATACGCAGTATTTT
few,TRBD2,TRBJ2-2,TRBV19,CAIGGVLNTGELFF,TGTGCCATCGGGGGGGTTCTGAACACCGGGGAGCTGTTTTTT
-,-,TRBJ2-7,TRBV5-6,CASSSWGTDYEQYF,TGTGCCAGCAGCTCGTGGGGGACTGACTACGAGCAGTACTTC
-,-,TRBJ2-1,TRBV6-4,CASSEAGTYNEQFF,TGTGCCAGCAGTGAGGCAGGCACCTACAATGAGCAGTTCTTC
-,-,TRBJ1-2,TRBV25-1,CASSDTTGSNYGYTF,TGTGCCAGCAGTGATACCACAGGGTCCAACTATGGCTACACCTTC
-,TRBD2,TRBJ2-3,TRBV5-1,CASSILASSTDTQYF,TGCGCCAGCAGCATACTAGCGAGTAGCACAGATACGCAGTATTTT
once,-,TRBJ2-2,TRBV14,CASSQAFRTVNTGELFF,TGTGCCAGCAGCCAAGCATTCAGAACAGTGAACACCGGGGAGCTGTTTTTT
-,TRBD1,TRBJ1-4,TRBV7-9,CASSSGTGSAEKLFF,TGTGCCAGCAGCTCCGGGACAGGGTCGGCTGAAAAACTGTTTTTT
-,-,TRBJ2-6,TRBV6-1,CASSEKAGTGANVLTF,TGTGCCAGCAGTGAAAAGGCGGGAACCGGGGCCAACGTCCTGACTTTC
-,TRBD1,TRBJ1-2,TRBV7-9,CASSHWDRNYGYTF,TGTGCCAGCAGCCATTGGGACAGGAACTATGGCTACACCTTC
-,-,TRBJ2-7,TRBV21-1,CASSKRRSSTPYEQYF,TGTGCCAGCAGCAAGAGGAGGTCTTCCACCCCCTACGAGCAGTACTTC
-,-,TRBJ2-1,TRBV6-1,CASSERPGSGGHEQFF,TGTGCCAGCAGTGAAAGGCCCGGATCCGGAGGTCATGAGCAGTTCTTC